Listed below are T cell receptor beta chains from one sample, sequenced in a study of cytomegalovirus exposure and HLA in healthy donors. TCRdb keeps only in-frame clones here, not all; method: immunoSEQ multiplex PCR. The sample comprises tens of thousands of clones, more than 55% of which are singletons, and about a fifth rests with the top ten. Source material: PBMCs. These receptors came from a woman aged 45-59 years in good health and CMV-seropositive. CDR3s leave out the opening cysteine and the closing phenylalanine or tryptophan. Fields, in order: J gene, CDR3 length, D gene, V gene, CDR3 protein. D genes are given only for firm matches.

TRBJ2-3 14 TRBD2 TRBV30 AWSAGLAGTTDTQY
TRBJ2-1 15 TRBD2 TRBV9 ASSAQGGSQIYNEQF
TRBJ2-7 12 TRBD1 TRBV6-5 ASSGQAQDYEQY
TRBJ2-1 13 TRBD1 TRBV6-6 ASNPGQGDYNEQF
TRBJ2-2 13 TRBD2 TRBV19 ASSVGGGAYGELF
TRBJ2-3 11 . TRBV5-6 ASRSPSTDTQY
TRBJ2-2 15 TRBD2 TRBV30 AWSVLRTSGNTGELF
TRBJ1-1 11 . TRBV7-9 ASSFVGGGEAF
TRBJ2-1 11 . TRBV11-2 ASSQGRGNEQF
TRBJ1-2 11 . TRBV5-1 ASRWGPQDGYT
TRBJ2-7 13 . TRBV7-2 ASSLRSEGPYEQY
TRBJ2-1 13 . TRBV6-5 ASSKQYGIPNEQF
TRBJ2-5 13 TRBD1 TRBV27 ASSQTPGQQETQY
TRBJ1-1 12 TRBD1 TRBV19 ASSLSGTEFEAF
TRBJ1-4 11 . TRBV6-5 ASSRRGSEKLF
TRBJ2-7 11 TRBD1 TRBV10-3 AISGDRAYEQY
TRBJ2-2 11 TRBD2 TRBV28 ASSYSGGGELF
TRBJ2-7 13 TRBD2 TRBV4-2 ASSQDRSGGYEQY